This TCR beta chain was sequenced during a study of beta chain features in type 1 diabetes. Study-wide points: Diminished insertions and augmented deletions at VDJ junctions characterized type 1 diabetes patients.

Expressed TCRB transcripts got sequenced, as all isolated RNA was reverse transcribed. Sequencing used immunoSEQ multiplex PCR; TCRdb keeps in-frame clones, though not all of them. Of under 950,000 clones in the sample, 17% were seen once. A remark on this clone: Its antigen is undetermined. Within the sample, other DNA sequences also encode this same CDR3.

The CDR3 runs to 14 residues. Trimming cost V 0 bases and J 2 bases, with 4 bases left between them. Germline-derived CDR1 and CDR2 are SEHNR and FQNEAQ (reference sequence). The receptor's source is a woman aged 18 to 35 in good health. Source material: naive CD4+ T cells from blood. The rearrangement uses TRBV7-9 and TRBJ2-2; D is unclear. The CDR3 region has the DNA TGTGCCAGCAGCTTAGCTCCAAACACCGGGGAGCTGTTTTTT. It encodes CASSLAPNTGELFF. The full variable domain, rest sourced from reference TRBV7-9 and TRBJ2-2, is DTGVSQNPRHKITKRGQNVTFRCDPISEHNRLYWYRQTLGQGPEFLTYFQNEAQLEKSRLLSDRFSAERPKGSFSTLEIQRTEQGDSAMYLCASSLAPNTGELFFGEGSRLTVL.